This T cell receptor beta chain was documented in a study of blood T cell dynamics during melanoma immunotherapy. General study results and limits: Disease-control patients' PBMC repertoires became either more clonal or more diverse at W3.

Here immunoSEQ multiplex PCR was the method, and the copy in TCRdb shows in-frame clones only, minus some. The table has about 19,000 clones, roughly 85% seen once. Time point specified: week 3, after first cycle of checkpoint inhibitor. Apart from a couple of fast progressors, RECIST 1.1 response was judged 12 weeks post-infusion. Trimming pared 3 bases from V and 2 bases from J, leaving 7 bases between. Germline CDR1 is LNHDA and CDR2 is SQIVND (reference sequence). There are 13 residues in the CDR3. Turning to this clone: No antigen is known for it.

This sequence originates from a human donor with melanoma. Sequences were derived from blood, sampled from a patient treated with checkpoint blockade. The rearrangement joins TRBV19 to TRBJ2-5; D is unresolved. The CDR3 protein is CASSMAVQETQYF. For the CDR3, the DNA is TGTGCCAGTAGTATGGCGGTTCAAGAGACCCAGTACTTC.